This T cell receptor beta chain was captured by sequencing in a study of T cell responses to AZD1222 COVID-19 vaccine. About this clone: The antigen is unknown.

Assay: immunoSEQ multiplex PCR; the TCRdb copy retains only in-frame clones and omits some. Altogether some 87,000 clones are present, roughly nine tenths being singletons, with the ten largest covering under 35%. Study findings and constraints: Donors were mostly white British, more females; clonal diversity possibly underestimated.

V gave up 6 bases and J gave up 0 bases; unmatched junction bases: 16. The CDR3 sequence is 18 residues long. Per germline, CDR1 MNHEY and CDR2 SMNVEV (reference sequence). The chain couples TRBV27 to TRBJ2-7; 8 bases agree with TRBD2. Sequencing used peripheral blood, obtained on day 0 of AZD1222 vaccination. The TCR sequence derives from an adult in good health. The CDR3 coding sequence is TGTGCCAGCAGACCGCTGCGTAGCGGGATAACCTCCTCCTACGAGCAGTACTTC. The encoded protein is CASRPLRSGITSSYEQYF.